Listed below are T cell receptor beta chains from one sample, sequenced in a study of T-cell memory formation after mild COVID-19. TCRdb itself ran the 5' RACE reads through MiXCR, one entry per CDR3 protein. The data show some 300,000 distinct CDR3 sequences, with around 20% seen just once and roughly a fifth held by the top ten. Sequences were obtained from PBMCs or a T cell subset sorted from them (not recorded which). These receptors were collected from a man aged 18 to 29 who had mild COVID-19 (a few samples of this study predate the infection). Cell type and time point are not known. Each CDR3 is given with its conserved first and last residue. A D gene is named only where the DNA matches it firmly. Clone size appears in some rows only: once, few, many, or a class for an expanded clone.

CDR3: CASSPGPHYGYTF; DNA: TGCGCCAGCAGCCCGGGACCGCACTATGGCTACACCTTC; V: TRBV5-1; length: 13; D: -; size: -; J: TRBJ1-2
CDR3: CASTVGGETQYF; DNA: TGTGCCAGCACCGTGGGGGGGGAGACCCAGTACTTC; V: TRBV7-2; length: 12; D: TRBD2; size: many; J: TRBJ2-5
CDR3: CASSMAAGGADTQYF; DNA: TGTGCCAGCAGCATGGCGGCGGGGGGGGCAGATACGCAGTATTTT; V: TRBV7-6; length: 15; D: TRBD2; size: few; J: TRBJ2-3
CDR3: CASSLDASGANVLTF; DNA: TGCGCCAGCAGCTTAGACGCCTCTGGGGCCAACGTCCTGACTTTC; V: TRBV5-1; length: 15; D: -; size: many; J: TRBJ2-6
CDR3: CASSKESDTQYF; DNA: TGCGCCAGCAGCAAGGAGTCAGATACGCAGTATTTT; V: TRBV5-1; length: 12; D: -; size: -; J: TRBJ2-3
CDR3: CASSQDLVSGNNEQFF; DNA: TGTGCCAGCAGCCAAGATCTCGTATCAGGGAACAATGAGCAGTTCTTC; V: TRBV3-1; length: 16; D: -; size: -; J: TRBJ2-1
CDR3: CASSRTGGAITEAFF; DNA: TGTGCCAGCAGCCGGACAGGGGGCGCGATCACTGAAGCTTTCTTT; V: TRBV6-2/TRBV6-3; length: 15; D: TRBD1; size: few; J: TRBJ1-1
CDR3: CASSPRVIGTEAFF; DNA: TGTGCCAGTAGTCCCAGGGTTATAGGCACTGAAGCTTTCTTT; V: TRBV19; length: 14; D: -; size: -; J: TRBJ1-1
CDR3: CAIRAGGNEQFF; DNA: TGTGCCATCAGAGCGGGGGGGAATGAGCAGTTCTTC; V: TRBV10-3; length: 12; D: TRBD2; size: few; J: TRBJ2-1
CDR3: CASSLGGSYGYTF; DNA: TGTGCCAGCAGCTTAGGTGGAAGCTATGGCTACACCTTC; V: TRBV5-6; length: 13; D: -; size: -; J: TRBJ1-2